Only a few counts were recorded for the clone carrying this T cell receptor beta chain. This record comes from a study of T-cell reconstitution after alpha-beta-depleted transplantation in children. The length of the CDR3 is 13 residues. Trimming took off 7 bases at V and 1 base at J, with 8 bases between the two ends. Preparation of the TCRbeta library used unique molecular identifiers. Via MiXCR, TCRdb re-called the PCR reads, giving one row per CDR3 protein. In the table there are about half a million distinct CDR3 sequences, 12% of which are singletons. The TCR was taken from a human donor who donated a stem cell graft to a child with combined immunodeficiency. The starting material was PBMCs from the stem cell graft donor, obtained from the stem cell graft. This chain connects TRBV12-3 or TRBV12-4 to TRBJ2-4; D gene uncertain. CDR3 protein: CASTMGAKNIQYF. In DNA form, the CDR3 reads TGTGCCAGCACCATGGGGGCCAAAAACATTCAGTACTTC.